The 19 T cell receptor beta chains below all came from one sample that was sequenced in a study of human T cells and chemical hapten exposure. In TCRdb, the RACE reads were re-called with MiXCR into one record per CDR3 protein. The sample carries 70,000 to 90,000 distinct CDR3 sequences, more than 10% recorded once. Time point meaning: patch test 3, about 24 weeks after DPC sensitization. Noted treatment: therapeutic diphenylcyclopropenone sensitization with weekly scalp DPC. The material was whole blood, obtained in connection with sensitization to the hapten diphenylcyclopropenone (DPC). The receptors were gathered from a woman between 45 and 65 years old with alopecia areata. Some clones in this sample may be carry-over from other donors' samples.

This chain joins TRBV30 and TRBJ2-1, with D possibly being TRBD1 (6 bases). The germline V gene encodes CDR1 GTSNPN and CDR2 SVGIG (reference sequence). V was pared by 1 base and J by 1 base, with 14 bases between. The CDR3 length is 16 residues. CDR3 DNA: TGTGCCTGGAGTGGTCTTACAGGGCTTTCCTACAATGAGCAGTTCTTC. As protein: CAWSGLTGLSYNEQFF.

This clonotype was recorded at least ten times. The J gene is TRBJ2-7, the V gene TRBV2; D might be TRBD1 or TRBD2, each matching 6 bases. The germline CDR1 and CDR2 sequences are SNHLY and FYNNEI. Between the trimmed V and J ends, which lost 7 bases and 2 bases, there was a span of 15 bases. The CDR3 runs to 14 residues. CDR3 amino acids: CASKGGSIAYEQYF. CDR3 sequence (DNA): TGTGCCAGCAAGGGGGGCTCGATCGCCTACGAGCAGTACTTC.

The gene calls are TRBV28 and TRBJ2-1, with D maybe TRBD2 (5 bases). CDR1 and CDR2 (germline): MDHEN, SYDVKM. This CDR3 spans 15 amino acids. Trimming left V 0 bases short and J 4 bases short, with 10 bases between. The chain's CDR3 is CASSLWGGLYNEQFF. The CDR3 DNA is TGTGCCAGCAGTTTATGGGGCGGGTTATACAATGAGCAGTTCTTC. The complete variable domain, with remaining parts taken from reference TRBV28 and TRBJ2-1, reads DVKVTQSSRYLVKRTGEKVFLECVQDMDHENMFWYRQDPGLGLRLIYFSYDVKMKEKGDIPEGYSVSREKKERFSLILESASTNQTSMYLCASSLWGGLYNEQFFGPGTRLTVL.

The sample holds a few counts of this clonotype. One junction end does not reproduce the germline sequence, and a read error may be involved. CDR3 nucleotide sequence: TGTGCTAGTGGGTTGGACAGGGGGAATCAGCCCCAGCATTTT. Amino acids: CASGLDRGNQPQHF. The genes are TRBV12-5 and TRBJ1-5; TRBD1 matches at 10 bases. This CDR3 is built from 14 residues. The germline gives CDR1 LGHNT, CDR2 FRNRAP.

This clonotype appeared many times. This sequence joins TRBV20-1 and TRBJ2-6, with D tentatively TRBD2 (6 bases). The germline CDR1 and CDR2 sequences are DFQATT and SNEGSKA (reference sequence). The CDR3 covers 17 residues. The V end was cut by 6 bases, the J end by 0 bases, with 18 bases between. As DNA, the CDR3 is TGCAGTGCACCCCGGGGGATTAGCGGCTCTGGGGCCAACGTCCTGACTTTC. Translation: CSAPRGISGSGANVLTF.

The chain recombines TRBV29-1 with TRBJ2-3; tentatively, D is TRBD1 (6 bases). The ends were cut back, 3 bases at V and 4 bases at J, with 8 bases in the middle. In germline, CDR1 is SQVTM, CDR2 ANQGSEA. This CDR3 contains 12 residues. The CDR3 bases are TGCAGCGTTGAGGGGGCCCCAGATACGCAGTATTTT. It specifies CSVEGAPDTQYF.

Ten or more counts support this clonotype. CDR3: CASSLDGQVGEQYF. For the CDR3, the DNA is TGTGCCAGCAGCTTAGACGGCCAGGTCGGCGAGCAGTACTTC. J is TRBJ2-7 and V is TRBV11-3, with D hard to call. The CDR3 is made up of 14 amino acids. V was cut by 0 bases and J by 6 bases, with 12 bases left in between. Germline V lookup: CDR1 SGHNT, CDR2 YENEEA. Based on the CDR3 plus reference TRBV11-3 and TRBJ2-7, the full variable domain is EAGVVQSPRYKIIEKKQPVAFWCNPISGHNTLYWYLQNLGQGPELLIRYENEEAVDDSQLPKDRFSAERLKGVDSTLKIQPAELGDSAVYLCASSLDGQVGEQYFGPGTRLTVT.

This clonotype appeared a few times. The chain employs TRBV6-5 and TRBJ2-2, with 12 nucleotides matching TRBD1. This CDR3 contains 14 residues. Germline V CDR1 and CDR2: MNHEY, SVGAGI. After removal of 6 bases from V and 7 bases from J, the junction contained 3 bases not matched to a gene. The CDR3 sequence: CASSRDRGHGELFF. The CDR3, as DNA: TGTGCCAGCAGCCGGGACAGGGGGCACGGGGAGCTGTTTTTT.

This CDR3 reads CAWSVGLVTGGELFF. The DNA for the CDR3 is TGTGCCTGGAGTGTGGGACTAGTAACTGGCGGGGAGCTGTTTTTT. This chain links TRBV30 with TRBJ2-2, with 8 bases lining up with TRBD2. Germline V gene data show CDR1 as GTSNPN and CDR2 as SVGIG (reference sequence). The CDR3 covers 15 residues. V was clipped by 0 bases and J by 7 bases; unmatched bases: 7.

CDR3 region: CASSPYGLAEYNEQFF. DNA of the CDR3: TGTGCCAGCAGCCCCTACGGACTAGCGGAATACAATGAGCAGTTCTTC. The chain uses TRBV6-2 or TRBV6-3 and TRBJ2-1, with TRBD2 matching 10 bases. J lost 4 bases, V lost 6 bases, and 9 bases had no gene match. The CDR3 spans 16 residues. Germline V gene data show CDR1 as MNHEY and CDR2 as SVGEGT.

This clonotype was recorded many times. The rearrangement joins TRBV12-3 or TRBV12-4 to TRBJ2-7; the match to TRBD1 covers 7 bases. V was clipped by 5 bases and J by 2 bases; unmatched bases: 9. The CDR3 spans 15 residues. CDR3 nucleotide sequence: TGTGCCAGCAGTCAAGAGGGGACAGTGGCCTACGAGCAGTACTTC. This codes for CASSQEGTVAYEQYF.

This rearrangement joins TRBV3-1 to TRBJ2-7; TRBD1 matches at 9 bases. V dropped 4 bases and J dropped 3; count of bases not matched to a gene: 7. CDR3 length: 15 residues. The germline V gene has CDR1 LGHDT and CDR2 YNNKEL (reference sequence). In DNA form, the CDR3 reads TGTGCCAGCAGCCTGGCCGGGACAGGGATCTACGAGCAGTACTTC. This sequence encodes CASSLAGTGIYEQYF.

This clonotype was counted only a few times. A junction boundary mismatches the germline segment, possibly from a read error. This chain uses TRBV6-6 with TRBJ1-5, with 8 bases lining up with TRBD1. Germline V gene lookup returns CDR1 MNHNY and CDR2 SVGAGI (reference sequence). This CDR3 contains 14 residues. The CDR3 loop is CASSYGQGNRPQHF. CDR3 in DNA: TGTGCCAGCAGTTACGGACAGGGCAATCGGCCCCAGCATTTT.

This clonotype was detected only a few times. V and J are TRBV6-5 and TRBJ1-4; D might be TRBD1 (6 bases). The CDR3 runs 14 residues. Germline V gives CDR1 MNHEY, CDR2 SVGAGI. The ends were cut back, 7 bases at V and 8 bases at J, with 17 bases in the middle. DNA for the CDR3: TGTGCCAGCACCCACGGAAGGGGGGGGGAAAAACTGTTTTTT. Protein product: CASTHGRGGEKLFF.

This clonotype was recorded at least ten times. V usage is TRBV5-1 and J usage is TRBJ2-1, with D maybe TRBD1 (6 bases). Trimming left V 0 bases short and J 4 bases short, with 14 bases between. The CDR3 runs to 16 residues. CDR1 SGHRS and CDR2 YFSETQ come from the germline V gene. CDR3 sequence: CASSLEGRGTYNEQFF. CDR3 bases: TGCGCCAGCAGCTTGGAAGGCAGGGGTACGTACAATGAGCAGTTCTTC.

This clonotype occurred a few times. The V and J genes are TRBV11-2 and TRBJ2-5; TRBD2 matches at 16 bases. Per germline, CDR1 SGHAT and CDR2 FQNNGV. This CDR3 is built from 16 residues. V was pared by 5 bases and J by 4 bases, with 4 bases of the junction left unmatched. The CDR3 sequence: CASSPGTSGRAETQYF. CDR3 nucleotide sequence: TGTGCCAGCAGCCCCGGGACTAGCGGGAGGGCAGAGACCCAGTACTTC.

This clonotype was found many times. Being one base from a much bigger clone, this may be a read error. The chain has TRBV5-4 and TRBJ2-1; D is unresolved. Trimming removed 4 bases at V and 3 bases at J, with 5 bases between. The CDR3 length is 12 residues. CDR1 and CDR2 (germline): SGHNT, YYREEE (reference sequence). The CDR3 loop is CASSPDYNEQFF. The CDR3 DNA follows: TGTGCCAGCAGCCCGGACTACAATGAGCAGTTCTTC.

The V call is TRBV11-1, the J call TRBJ2-1; weak D call: TRBD2 (7 bases). The germline V gene encodes CDR1 SGHAT and CDR2 FQDESV (reference sequence). V lost 11 bases to trimming and J lost 5 bases, with 16 bases between them. The CDR3 extends over 13 amino acids. The CDR3 region has the DNA TGTGCCCTCCGGGGGGCTACAGACAATGAGCAGTTCTTC. The encoded protein is CALRGATDNEQFF.

This chain uses TRBV5-1 with TRBJ2-7, with no clear D. CDR3 length: 15 residues. V was cut by 2 bases and J by 4 bases, with 16 bases left in between. In germline, CDR1 is SGHRS, CDR2 YFSETQ. As DNA, the CDR3 is TGCGCCAGCAGCTTAACAATCTTGGGTCCTTACGAGCAGTACTTC. Amino acid sequence: CASSLTILGPYEQYF.